Following are 5 T cell receptor beta chains from one sample sequenced in a study of cytomegalovirus exposure and HLA in healthy donors. The PCR used 60 Vbeta and 13 Jbeta primers. The repertoire was sequenced with immunoSEQ multiplex PCR; TCRdb's copy has only in-frame clones and lacks some. Here the sample spans about 190,000 clones, 70% to 75% being singletons. The specimen was PBMCs. The receptors stem from a woman aged 25 to 45 in good health and CMV-seropositive.

The chain couples TRBV25-1 to TRBJ2-4; possible D gene TRBD2, 5 bases. With 5 bases removed from V and 2 bases from J, the gap between germline ends came to 13 bases. The length of the CDR3 is 15 residues. The germline V gene has CDR1 MGHDK and CDR2 SYGVNS. CDR3 sequence: CASSPRRGSKNIQYF. CDR3 coding DNA: TGTGCCAGCAGTCCACGACGGGGATCCAAAAACATTCAGTACTTC.

J is TRBJ2-5 and V is TRBV10-3; 12 bases fit TRBD2. The CDR3 runs 14 residues. V was pared by 10 bases and J by 4 bases, with 7 bases of the junction left unmatched. CDR1 ENHRY and CDR2 SYGVKD come from the germline V gene. The CDR3, as DNA: TGTGCCAGCTGGGGGGGACTAGCGGGAGAGACCCAGTACTTC. This translates into CASWGGLAGETQYF.

The sample holds one count of this clone. This rearrangement joins TRBV28 to TRBJ1-1, with D possibly matching TRBD1 (6 bases). This CDR3 spans 14 amino acids. Trimming took 2 bases from V and 5 from J, leaving 12 bases between them. Germline CDR1 is MDHEN and CDR2 is SYDVKM. The CDR3 bases are TGTGCCAGCAGTTTACGGCCCAGGGGTACTGAAGCTTTCTTT. Its translation: CASSLRPRGTEAFF.

The chain joins TRBV11-2 to TRBJ2-4; 9 positions agree with TRBD2. This CDR3 region has 19 residues. V gave up 3 bases and J gave up 0 bases; unmatched junction bases: 12. In germline, CDR1 is SGHAT, CDR2 FQNNGV. Written as DNA, the CDR3 is TGTGCCAGCAGCTTCCCGGTTCTAGCGGGGTCCCTAGCCAAAAACATTCAGTACTTC. The encoded protein is CASSFPVLAGSLAKNIQYF.

The chain links TRBV10-1 to TRBJ2-2; the D is unclear. V shed 3 bases and J shed 0 bases, with 5 bases lying between them. CDR3 length equals 14 residues. Germline lookup yields CDR1 WNHNN and CDR2 SYGVQD (reference sequence). CDR3 amino acids: CASSDFPNTGELFF. CDR3 nucleotide sequence: TGCGCCAGCAGTGACTTCCCGAACACCGGGGAGCTGTTTTTT.